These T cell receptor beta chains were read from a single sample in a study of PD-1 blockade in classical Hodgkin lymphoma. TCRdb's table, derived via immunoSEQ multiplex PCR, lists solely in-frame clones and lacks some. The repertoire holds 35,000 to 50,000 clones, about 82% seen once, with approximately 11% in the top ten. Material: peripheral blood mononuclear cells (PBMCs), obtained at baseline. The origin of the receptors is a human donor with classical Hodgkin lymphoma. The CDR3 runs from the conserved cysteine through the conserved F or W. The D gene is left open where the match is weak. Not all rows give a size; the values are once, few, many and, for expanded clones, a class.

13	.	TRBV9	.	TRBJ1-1	TGTGCCAGCAGCGTAGAGGGGATCACTGAAGCTTTCTTT	CASSVEGITEAFF
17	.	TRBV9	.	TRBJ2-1	TGTGCCAGCAGCGTAGCGGTCGGGACTCATGGATTCAATGAGCAGTTCTTC	CASSVAVGTHGFNEQFF
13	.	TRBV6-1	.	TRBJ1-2	TGTGCCAGCACCTTGGGCCCAACGCGGGGCTACACCTTC	CASTLGPTRGYTF
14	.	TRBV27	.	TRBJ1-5	TGTGCCAGCAGTTTATTGGGGAGCAATCAGCCCCAGCATTTT	CASSLLGSNQPQHF
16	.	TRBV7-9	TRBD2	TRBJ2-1	TGTGCCAGCAGCTTAACTAGCGGGAACCCATACAATGAGCAGTTCTTC	CASSLTSGNPYNEQFF
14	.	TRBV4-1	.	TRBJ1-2	TGCGCCAGCAGCCAAGCGGCAGGGTTGTATGGCTACACCTTC	CASSQAAGLYGYTF
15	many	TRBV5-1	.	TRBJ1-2	TGCGCCAGCAGCGTCGCAGGGCCTACTAACTATGGCTACACCTTC	CASSVAGPTNYGYTF
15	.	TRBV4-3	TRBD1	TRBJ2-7	TGCGCCAGCAGCCAAGGGGGACAGGGATCCTACGAGCAGTACTTC	CASSQGGQGSYEQYF
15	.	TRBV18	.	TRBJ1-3	TGTGCCAGCTCACGAACTACCGGTCCTGGAAACACCATATATTTT	CASSRTTGPGNTIYF
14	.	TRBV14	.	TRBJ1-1	TGTGCCAGCAGCCAAGACAGTTGGAACACTGAAGCTTTCTTT	CASSQDSWNTEAFF
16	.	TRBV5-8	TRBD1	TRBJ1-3	TGTGCCAGCAGTCTGACAGGGAGGCTCTCTGGAAACACCATATATTTT	CASSLTGRLSGNTIYF
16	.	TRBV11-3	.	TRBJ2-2	TGTGCCAGCGGCCGCGGGCAGGGAGAGGACACCGGGGAGCTGTTTTTT	CASGRGQGEDTGELFF
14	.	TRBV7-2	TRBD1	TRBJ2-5	TGTGCCAGCAGCTCCCGACAGGGTTCAGAGACCCAGTACTTC	CASSSRQGSETQYF
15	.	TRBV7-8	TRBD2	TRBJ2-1	TGTGCCAGCAGCTTAGAAAGCGGGAGCCTCCGGGAGCAGTTCTTC	CASSLESGSLREQFF
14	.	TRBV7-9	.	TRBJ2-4	TGTGCCAGCACCCTCGACAGGGAGGTAAACATTCAGTACTTC	CASTLDREVNIQYF
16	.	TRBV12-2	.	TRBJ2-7	TGTGCAAGTCGCTTACAACAAGCGGGAGGGTTCTACGAGCAGTACTTC	CASRLQQAGGFYEQYF
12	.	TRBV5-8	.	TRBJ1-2	TGTGCCAGCAGCCCCAGGGGATACGGCTACACCTTC	CASSPRGYGYTF
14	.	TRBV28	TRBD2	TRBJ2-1	TGTGCCAGCAGTGAGACTAGCGGGATAAATGAGCAGTTCTTC	CASSETSGINEQFF
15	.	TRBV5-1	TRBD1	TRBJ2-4	TGCGCCAGCAGCTTGGGGCCGGGACAGGGAAACATTCAGTACTTC	CASSLGPGQGNIQYF
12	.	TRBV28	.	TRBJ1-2	TGTGCCAGCAGTTTGCAGAACTATGGCTACACCTTC	CASSLQNYGYTF
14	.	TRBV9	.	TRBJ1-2	TGTGCCAGCAGCGTAGACTGGGGGACTGGTGGCTACACCTTC	CASSVDWGTGGYTF
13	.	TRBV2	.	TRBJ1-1	TGTGCCAGCAGTGAAGGGAGTGGGACTGAAGCTTTCTTT	CASSEGSGTEAFF
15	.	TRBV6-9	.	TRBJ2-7	TGTGCCAGCAGTTACTCCCCGACGGGGCTCGACGAGCAGTACTTC	CASSYSPTGLDEQYF
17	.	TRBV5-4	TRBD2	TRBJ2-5	TGTGCCAGCAGCTTAAAGAGAGCGGGAGGGCCGCAAGAGACCCAGTACTTC	CASSLKRAGGPQETQYF
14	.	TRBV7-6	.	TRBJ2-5	TGTGCCAGCAGCTTAGGGCCAACGTGGGAGACCCAGTACTTC	CASSLGPTWETQYF
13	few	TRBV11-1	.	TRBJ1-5	TGTGCCAGCAGCCAAGCAGGGAATCAGCCCCAGCATTTT	CASSQAGNQPQHF
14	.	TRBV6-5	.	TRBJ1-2	TGTGCCAGCACTCCCAGCCAGGGTAACTATGGCTACACCTTC	CASTPSQGNYGYTF
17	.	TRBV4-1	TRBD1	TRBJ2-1	TGCGCCAGCAGCCAAGCTACAGGGACAGGGGCCTACAATGAGCAGTTCTTC	CASSQATGTGAYNEQFF
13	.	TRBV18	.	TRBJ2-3	TGTGCCAGCTCACCAAGCGGTTCAGATACGCAGTATTTT	CASSPSGSDTQYF